This section outlines one TCR beta chain sequence together with its context. The target antigen is unknown. The PCR ran on 60 Vbeta and 13 Jbeta primers. This table comes from immunoSEQ multiplex PCR, and its TCRdb copy is limited to in-frame clones, with some not included. The sample includes roughly 100,000 clones, about three quarters seen only once; the top ten take under 7.5%. The data originate from a study of cytomegalovirus exposure and HLA in healthy donors. Study conclusions and caveats: It was taken for granted in presence/absence analyses that sequencing depth across donors was roughly uniform. A cluster of highly shared sequence variants was likely a sequencing artifact.

Germline V gene lookup returns CDR1 SGDLS and CDR2 YYNGEE. This CDR3 contains 14 residues. V shed 4 bases and J shed 6 bases, with 15 bases lying between them. Sequencing input: PBMCs. The sequence derives from a woman between 45 and 60 years old in good health and CMV-seropositive. The V and J genes are TRBV9 and TRBJ2-3; D is possibly TRBD2 (5 bases). The DNA of the CDR3 is TGTGCCAGCAGCCGAGAGGTCGGGGTGGATACGCAGTATTTT. This encodes CASSREVGVDTQYF.